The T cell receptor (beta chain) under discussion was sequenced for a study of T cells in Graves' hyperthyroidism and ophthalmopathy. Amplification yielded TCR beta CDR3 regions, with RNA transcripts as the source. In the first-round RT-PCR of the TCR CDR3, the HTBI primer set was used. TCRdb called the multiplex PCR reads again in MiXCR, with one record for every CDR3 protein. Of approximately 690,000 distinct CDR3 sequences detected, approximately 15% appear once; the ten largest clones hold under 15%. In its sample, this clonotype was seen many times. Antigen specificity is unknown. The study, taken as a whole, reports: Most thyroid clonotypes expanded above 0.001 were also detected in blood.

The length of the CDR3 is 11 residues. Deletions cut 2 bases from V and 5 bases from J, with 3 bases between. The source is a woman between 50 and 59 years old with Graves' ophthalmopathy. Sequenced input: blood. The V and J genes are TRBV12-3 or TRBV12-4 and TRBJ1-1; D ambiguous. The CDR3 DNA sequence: TGTGCCAGCAGTTTAAGGACTGAAGCTTTCTTT. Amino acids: CASSLRTEAFF.